The clone carrying this TCR beta chain has at least ten counts. The antigen is undetermined. The data were taken from a study of spatial heterogeneity in lung cancer. Via MiXCR, TCRdb re-called the 5' RACE reads, giving one row per CDR3 protein. This table holds about 2,700 distinct CDR3 sequences, approximately 10% found once. The time point denotes: sample taken at primary tumor resection. The donors, around 72 patients with untreated early-stage non-small cell lung cancer, provided the samples. Whole RNA obtained from tumor, nontumor lung or frozen PBMC underwent sequencing without sorting. Trimming removed 3 bases from V and 0 bases from J, with 12 bases in between. The CDR3 loop spans 15 amino acids. Germline V CDR1 and CDR2: SQVTM, ANQGSEA. General study results and limits: Alpha chains reached an estimated coverage of 5.5% to 8% of tumor T cells, and beta chains approximately 12%. Expanded alpha and beta TCR counts within tumors tracked tumor mutation counts.

The chain is built from TRBV29-1 and TRBJ1-3, with D unclear. The source of this sequence is a female donor with early-stage non-small cell lung cancer. Specimen: lung tumor tissue, collected at surgery. The CDR3 here is CSVDPGPHSGNTIYF. CDR3 nucleotide sequence: TGCAGCGTTGATCCAGGCCCTCACTCTGGAAACACCATATATTTT.